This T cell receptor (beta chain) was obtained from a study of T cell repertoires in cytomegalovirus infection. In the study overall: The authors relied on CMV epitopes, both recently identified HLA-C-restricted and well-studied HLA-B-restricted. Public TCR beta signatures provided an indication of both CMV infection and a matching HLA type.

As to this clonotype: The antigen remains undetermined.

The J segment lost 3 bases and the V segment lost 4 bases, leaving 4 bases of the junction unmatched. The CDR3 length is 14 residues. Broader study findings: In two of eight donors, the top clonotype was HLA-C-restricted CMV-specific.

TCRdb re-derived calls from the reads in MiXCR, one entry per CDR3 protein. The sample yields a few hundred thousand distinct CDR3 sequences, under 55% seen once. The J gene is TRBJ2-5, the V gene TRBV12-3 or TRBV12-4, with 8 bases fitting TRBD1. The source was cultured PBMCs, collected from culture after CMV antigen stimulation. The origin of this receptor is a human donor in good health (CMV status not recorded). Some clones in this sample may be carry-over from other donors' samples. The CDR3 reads CASSSLDREETQYF. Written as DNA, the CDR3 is TGTGCCAGCAGTTCCTTGGACAGGGAAGAGACCCAGTACTTC.